Presented here are 30 T cell receptor beta chains from one specimen sequenced in a study of OX40 agonist ivuxolimab in advanced cancers. Some clones are missing from TCRdb's copy, which holds only in-frame ones; the method was immunoSEQ multiplex PCR. This sample has roughly 62,000 clones, with around 83% found just once. The sequenced sample was CD4+ or CD8+ T cells sorted from blood, obtained in a trial of the OX40 agonist ivuxolimab. Receptors originate from an adult with an advanced solid tumor such as melanoma, head and neck, liver or kidney cancer.

The gene calls are TRBV7-6 and TRBJ2-5; TRBD1 agrees at 7 bases. Germline V gives CDR1 SGHVS, CDR2 FNYEAQ. V was clipped by 4 bases and J by 2 bases; unmatched bases: 4. The CDR3 consists of 14 residues. The CDR3 DNA reads TGTGCCAGCAGCTCCCACAGGGGTCAAGAGACCCAGTACTTC. Translating it yields CASSSHRGQETQYF. The variable domain in full, completed from reference TRBV7-6 and TRBJ2-5, reads GAGVSQSPRYKVTKRGQDVALRCDPISGHVSLYWYRQALGQGPEFLTYFNYEAQQDKSGLPNDRFSAERPEGSISTLTIQRTEQRDSAMYRCASSSHRGQETQYFGPGTRLLVL.

CDR3 in DNA: TGCGCCAACAGCTTATTTGGACAGGGCCCCCAGCCCCAGCATTTT. It specifies CANSLFGQGPQPQHF. This chain joins TRBV23-1 and TRBJ1-5; 8 nucleotides agree with TRBD1. TRBV23-1 is marked as an open reading frame, function uncertain. There are 15 residues in the CDR3. V lost 10 bases and J lost 7; bases outside the gene matches: 15.

This rearrangement joins TRBV11-2 to TRBJ2-1; 8 nucleotides line up with TRBD2. V was clipped by 1 base and J by 9 bases; unmatched bases: 5. The CDR3 has 14 amino acids. Per the germline V gene, CDR1 is SGHAT and CDR2 is FQNNGV. The CDR3 loop reads CASSLAGGGTEQFF. The CDR3, as DNA: TGTGCCAGCAGCTTAGCCGGGGGGGGTACTGAGCAGTTCTTC.

This clone has a handful of counts. This rearrangement joins TRBV2 to TRBJ1-5; TRBD1 is a possible D gene (5 bases). The germline CDR1 and CDR2 sequences are SNHLY and FYNNEI. V dropped 8 bases and J dropped 0 bases, with 11 bases sitting between them. This CDR3 has 14 amino acids. Here the CDR3 reads CASGDLNSNQPQHF. DNA for the CDR3: TGTGCCAGCGGGGACCTGAATAGCAATCAGCCCCAGCATTTT.

This rearrangement joins TRBV18 to TRBJ2-5; no clear D gene. Trimming pared 3 bases from V and 3 bases from J, leaving 11 bases between. CDR3 length: 14 amino acids. Per germline, CDR1 KGHSH and CDR2 LQKENI. CDR3 DNA: TGTGCCAGCTCACCTCTCGGAGTTGAAGAGACCCAGTACTTC. Translation: CASSPLGVEETQYF.

The V and J genes are TRBV29-1 and TRBJ2-1, with D perhaps matching TRBD2 (7 bases). V dropped 7 bases and J dropped 3 bases, with 16 bases sitting between them. This CDR3 is 14 amino acids long. CDR1 SQVTM and CDR2 ANQGSEA come from the germline V gene. The CDR3 DNA is TGCAGCGCCCAAAGGGGGGGCGGCTACAATGAGCAGTTCTTC. Residues: CSAQRGGGYNEQFF.

CDR3 loop: CASSMSFGPGELFF. In DNA, the CDR3 is TGTGCCAGTAGTATGTCATTCGGGCCCGGGGAGCTGTTTTTT. The V gene is TRBV19, the J gene TRBJ2-2; no clear D gene. V was cut by 3 bases and J by 6 bases, with 11 bases left in between. This CDR3 has 14 residues. Germline CDR1 reads LNHDA; CDR2 reads SQIVND (reference sequence).

Concerning this clone itself: At one end the junction does not follow the germline gene, possibly because of a read error. The V gene is TRBV7-2, the J gene TRBJ2-7; 8 positions agree with TRBD1. The CDR3 loop spans 13 amino acids. Looked up from germline, CDR1 is SGHTA and CDR2 is FQGNSA. CDR3 loop: CASSESLFDRGLF. Here the CDR3 DNA reads TGTGCCAGCAGCGAAAGCCTATTCGACAGGGGACTGTTC.

The chain is built from TRBV4-1 and TRBJ1-6; 9 bases map to TRBD1. V lost 2 bases, J lost 7 bases, and 3 bases stayed unmatched. CDR1 and CDR2 (germline): MGHRA, YSYEKL. This CDR3 has 15 residues. The CDR3 here is CASSQRTGVNSPLHF. The CDR3 DNA reads as TGCGCCAGCAGCCAACGGACAGGGGTAAATTCACCCCTCCACTTT.

Comments on this clone: Additional DNA sequences in this sample encode the identical CDR3. V is TRBV2 and J is TRBJ1-1, with D unresolved. Germline-derived CDR1 and CDR2 are SNHLY and FYNNEI. Trimming pared 7 bases from V and 11 bases from J, leaving 20 bases between. This CDR3 is 13 amino acids long. CDR3 nucleotide sequence: TGTGCCAGCAACCCGGACCAGGTTGGGAGGGCTTTCTTT. Translating it yields CASNPDQVGRAFF.

The chain is built from TRBV6-1 and TRBJ2-3, with 9 bases identical to TRBD2. After removal of 4 bases from V and 3 bases from J, the junction contained 14 bases not matched to a gene. CDR1 MNHNS and CDR2 SASEGT come from the germline V gene. This CDR3 has 18 residues. In DNA form, the CDR3 reads TGTGCCAGCAGTGTGAGCGGGGGGTCCTCAAGGGGGACAGATACGCAGTATTTT. Protein sequence: CASSVSGGSSRGTDTQYF.

The chain joins TRBV19 to TRBJ2-5, with D possibly matching TRBD2 (7 bases). V was trimmed by 8 bases and J by 0 bases, leaving 13 bases between them. This CDR3 comprises 14 residues. The V gene's germline CDR1 is LNHDA and CDR2 SQIVND (reference sequence). CDR3 DNA: TGTGCCAGTGGGGGGGGGCTCTACCAAGAGACCCAGTACTTC. It yields the protein CASGGGLYQETQYF.

The sample holds a few counts of this clone. V usage is TRBV6-1 and J usage is TRBJ1-6, with D possibly TRBD1 on 5 matching bases. Between the trimmed V and J ends, which lost 3 bases and 1 base, there was a span of 7 bases. The CDR3 contains 15 residues. Germline V gene lookup returns CDR1 MNHNS and CDR2 SASEGT. This CDR3 is CASSDGASYNSPLHF. As DNA, the CDR3 is TGTGCCAGCAGTGACGGGGCGTCCTATAATTCACCCCTCCACTTT.

The chain uses TRBV28 and TRBJ1-2; 10 positions match TRBD1. The V segment lost 2 bases and the J segment 5 bases; nucleotides outside the gene matches: 8. There are 16 residues in the CDR3. Germline CDR1 reads MDHEN; CDR2 reads SYDVKM. CDR3 bases: TGTGCCAGCAGTTTAGGGCTGGGACAGGGGCTTTATGGCTACACCTTC. This gives the protein CASSLGLGQGLYGYTF.

The J gene is TRBJ1-1, the V gene TRBV6-1; tentative D call: TRBD1 (5 bases). Germline V CDR1 and CDR2: MNHNS, SASEGT. The length of the CDR3 is 14 residues. V was pared by 7 bases and J by 2 bases, with 14 bases between. CDR3 DNA sequence: TGTGCCAGCACCACAGGCCACCTAAACACTGAAGCTTTCTTT. This encodes CASTTGHLNTEAFF.

The chain is built from TRBV2 and TRBJ2-7, with D maybe TRBD1 (6 bases). This CDR3 comprises 13 residues. Germline loops: CDR1 SNHLY, CDR2 FYNNEI. Deletions cut 7 bases from V and 3 bases from J, with 13 bases between. In nucleotides, the CDR3 is TGTGCCAGCACCCGGGACACCGTCTACGAGCAGTACTTC. Its translation is CASTRDTVYEQYF.

This chain links TRBV6-5 with TRBJ1-6; a weak D match, TRBD1 (6 bases). Germline assignment: CDR1 MNHEY and CDR2 SVGAGI. Trimming removed 6 bases from V and 14 bases from J, with 11 bases in between. The CDR3 totals 11 residues. CDR3 sequence reads: CASRDRQTLHF. CDR3 DNA: TGTGCCAGCAGGGACAGACAGACCCTCCACTTT.

The CDR3 sequence is CASSGSTQGNTEAFF. In DNA form, the CDR3 reads TGTGCCAGCAGTGGAAGTACGCAGGGGAACACTGAAGCTTTCTTT. The chain employs TRBV6-1 and TRBJ1-1; D is perhaps TRBD1 (5 bases). Germline V CDR1 and CDR2: MNHNS, SASEGT. The CDR3 consists of 15 residues. V lost 4 bases, J lost 1 base, and 13 bases lay in between.

The chain's CDR3 is CASSAHGSFMNTEAFF. The CDR3, as DNA: TGTGCCAGCAGTGCTCATGGAAGTTTTATGAACACTGAAGCTTTCTTT. The rearrangement links TRBV6-1 to TRBJ1-1; D is undetermined. Trimming shortened V by 4 bases and J by 0 bases, and 15 bases separated the two germline ends. This CDR3 region has 16 residues. The V gene's germline CDR1 is MNHNS and CDR2 SASEGT.

CDR3 in DNA: TGTGCCAGCAGTTACTCCGCGGGGACCCAGTACTTC. It codes for CASSYSAGTQYF. The chain employs TRBV6-5 and TRBJ2-5, with D maybe TRBD2 (5 bases). Trimming took off 0 bases at V and 7 bases at J, with 6 bases between the two ends. The CDR3 is 12 residues long. Germline CDR1 is MNHEY and CDR2 is SVGAGI.

The chain couples TRBV5-6 to TRBJ2-7, with a possible D match to TRBD1 (5 bases). The germline CDR1 and CDR2 sequences are SGHDT and YYEEEE. CDR3 length: 13 residues. V shed 0 bases and J shed 6 bases, with 10 bases lying between them. CDR3 nucleotide sequence: TGTGCCAGCAGCTTGGTAGGGGTCCCCGAGCAGTACTTC. It yields the protein CASSLVGVPEQYF.

The chain combines TRBV4-1 with TRBJ1-5, with 8 bases lining up with TRBD1. CDR3 size: 16 residues. After removal of 0 bases from V and 9 bases from J, the junction contained 10 bases not matched to a gene. CDR1 MGHRA and CDR2 YSYEKL come from the germline V gene. The CDR3 protein is CASSQDPTGVMLPQHF. The CDR3 region has the DNA TGCGCCAGCAGCCAAGATCCGACAGGGGTGATGTTGCCCCAGCATTTT.

The chain has TRBV4-2 and TRBJ1-1, with unresolved D. There are 14 residues in the CDR3. Germline values: CDR1 LGHNA, CDR2 YNFKEQ. V was clipped by 3 bases and J by 2 bases, with 10 bases between them. The CDR3 DNA sequence: TGTGCCAGCAGCCAGTCCCGGGCAAACACTGAAGCTTTCTTT. Translating gives CASSQSRANTEAFF.

J is TRBJ1-1 and V is TRBV9, with D possibly TRBD1 on 6 matching bases. Germline lookup yields CDR1 SGDLS and CDR2 YYNGEE. CDR3 length: 15 amino acids. Trimming stripped 4 bases from V and 3 bases from J, with 16 bases between. CDR3 sequence: CASSRTPGEDTEAFF. The CDR3 coding sequence is TGTGCCAGCAGCCGTACCCCAGGGGAGGACACTGAAGCTTTCTTT.

The chain uses TRBV5-1 and TRBJ2-3, with 9 bases identical to TRBD2. CDR3 length equals 15 residues. V lost 0 bases and J lost 5; bases outside the gene matches: 4. Germline loops: CDR1 SGHRS, CDR2 YFSETQ. CDR3 sequence reads: CASSLGGGAVDTQYF. The CDR3 DNA reads as TGCGCCAGCAGCTTGGGCGGGGGGGCGGTAGATACGCAGTATTTT.

The V gene is TRBV4-3, the J gene TRBJ1-2; TRBD1 is a possible D gene (5 bases). The CDR3 extends over 19 amino acids. V dropped 0 bases and J dropped 5 bases, with 25 bases sitting between them. Per germline, CDR1 LGHNA and CDR2 YSLEER. CDR3 residues: CASSQDLGQVVSSQYGYTF. DNA of the CDR3: TGCGCCAGCAGCCAAGATTTGGGGCAGGTCGTTTCGTCTCAGTATGGCTACACCTTC.

The chain recombines TRBV11-3 with TRBJ2-7; possibly TRBD1 for D (6 bases). Per germline, CDR1 SGHNT and CDR2 YENEEA. The V gene lost 0 bases and the J gene lost 2 bases, with 11 bases spanning the gap. This CDR3 contains 15 residues. This CDR3 reads CASSLDQTGAYEQYF. The DNA of the CDR3 is TGTGCCAGCAGCTTAGATCAGACAGGAGCCTACGAGCAGTACTTC.

The table lists this clone with a few counts. V gene TRBV5-4 combines with J gene TRBJ1-1; D remains ambiguous. The CDR3 totals 14 residues. Trimming stripped 1 base from V and 4 bases from J, with 11 bases between. Germline V gives CDR1 SGHNT, CDR2 YYREEE (reference sequence). CDR3 bases: TGTGCCAGCAGCTTGCTGACGCCCCCCACTGAAGCTTTCTTT. Protein: CASSLLTPPTEAFF.

This clone appeared a few times. V and J are TRBV2 and TRBJ1-4; D is uncertain. The germline gives CDR1 SNHLY, CDR2 FYNNEI. V was cut by 4 bases and J by 7 bases, with 1 base left in between. The CDR3 is made up of 10 amino acids. CDR3 loop: CASSVEKLFF. DNA for the CDR3: TGTGCCAGCAGTGTTGAAAAACTGTTTTTT.

The chain recombines TRBV4-2 with TRBJ2-3; D may be TRBD2 (6 bases). Trimming removed 3 bases at V and 0 bases at J, with 13 bases between. The germline V gene encodes CDR1 LGHNA and CDR2 YNFKEQ. This CDR3 spans 16 amino acids. The CDR3 DNA follows: TGTGCCAGCAGCCAGGCCATCGGGACTAGCACAGATACGCAGTATTTT. This sequence encodes CASSQAIGTSTDTQYF.